Presented here are 23 T cell receptor beta chains from one specimen sequenced in a study of T cells after yellow fever vaccination. In TCRdb, the 5' RACE reads were re-called with MiXCR into one record per CDR3 protein. This table has around 320,000 distinct CDR3 sequences, approximately 4.5% appearing once. The source was PBMCs, collected 15 days after the yellow fever booster vaccination. All receptors come from a man between 18 and 35 years old who received the YFV17D yellow fever vaccine.

This clonotype came up a few times. The CDR3 spells CASSPPWDRENIQYF. CDR3 in DNA: TGTGCCAGCAGCCCCCCCTGGGACAGAGAAAACATTCAGTACTTC. This rearrangement joins TRBV11-1 to TRBJ2-4, with 7 bases lining up with TRBD1. The CDR3 is 15 amino acids. Germline V gene sequence: CDR1 SGHAT, CDR2 FQDESV (reference sequence). Germline trimming cut 5 bases from V and 5 bases from J; bases unmatched to any gene: 9.

This chain links TRBV7-9 with TRBJ2-5; D not certain. The V gene's germline CDR1 is SEHNR and CDR2 FQNEAQ (reference sequence). The CDR3 runs to 18 residues. V was shortened by 6 bases and J by 0 bases, with 23 bases between the two germline ends. This chain's CDR3 is CASRESWAGTSYQETQYF. The CDR3 DNA follows: TGTGCCAGCAGGGAGTCCTGGGCCGGTACTTCGTACCAAGAGACCCAGTACTTC.

This clonotype showed up many times. This rearrangement joins TRBV9 to TRBJ2-2, with unresolved D. Trimming removed 0 bases from V and 7 bases from J, with 13 bases in between. This CDR3 comprises 15 residues. The germline V gene has CDR1 SGDLS and CDR2 YYNGEE. The DNA of the CDR3 is TGTGCCAGCAGCGTAGGGACGGTTCATCACGGGGAGCTGTTTTTT. It yields the protein CASSVGTVHHGELFF.

This chain joins TRBV28 and TRBJ2-7, with 8 bases fitting TRBD2. The germline V gene has CDR1 MDHEN and CDR2 SYDVKM. V was clipped by 6 bases and J by 7 bases; unmatched bases: 11. The CDR3 consists of 14 residues. CDR3 coding DNA: TGTGCCAGCAGCCGCGGGGGGATCCGGTGGGAGCAGTACGTC. Translation gives CASSRGGIRWEQYV.

This clonotype was seen at least ten times. V gene TRBV2 combines with J gene TRBJ2-7, with D perhaps matching TRBD2 (6 bases). There are 12 residues in the CDR3. V was pared by 4 bases and J by 3 bases, with 7 bases between. Germline V gene lookup returns CDR1 SNHLY and CDR2 FYNNEI. The CDR3 loop is CASSGRGYEQYV. The DNA for the CDR3 is TGTGCCAGCAGTGGGAGGGGCTACGAGCAGTACGTC.

The V gene is TRBV12-5, the J gene TRBJ1-2; no definite D call. The length of the CDR3 is 13 residues. From germline, CDR1 is LGHNT and CDR2 FRNRAP. V was cut by 6 bases and J by 0 bases, with 8 bases left in between. CDR3 amino acids: CASGFQANYGYTF. The CDR3 DNA sequence: TGTGCTAGTGGCTTTCAAGCTAACTATGGCTACACCTTC.

This clonotype was detected many times. This chain joins TRBV20-1 and TRBJ2-3, with D maybe TRBD1 (5 bases). CDR1 is DFQATT and CDR2 is SNEGSKA in the germline V gene (reference sequence). The V gene lost 4 bases and the J gene lost 4 bases, with 9 bases spanning the gap. The CDR3 is 12 residues long. CDR3 sequence (DNA): TGCAGTGCTAAATGGGGCCCAGATACGCAGTATTTT. Protein: CSAKWGPDTQYF.

The chain joins TRBV4-3 to TRBJ1-1, with D perhaps TRBD1 (6 bases). This CDR3 is built from 13 residues. Germline-derived CDR1 and CDR2 are LGHNA and YSLEER. V was trimmed by 0 bases and J by 13 bases, leaving 15 bases between them. CDR3 sequence reads: CASSQDRGVELFF. The DNA for the CDR3 is TGCGCCAGCAGCCAAGATAGGGGGGTCGAACTTTTCTTT.

This clonotype was counted ten times or more. The rearrangement joins TRBV5-1 to TRBJ2-3; TRBD2 agrees at 8 bases. Per germline, CDR1 SGHRS and CDR2 YFSETQ. The junction had 13 bases not matched to a gene; V was cut back by 8 bases and J by 5 bases. The length of the CDR3 is 15 residues. The CDR3 loop is CASSLLAGVRDTQYF. CDR3 bases: TGCGCCAGTTCCCTTCTAGCGGGCGTTAGAGATACGCAGTATTTT.

This clonotype has at least ten counts. This rearrangement joins TRBV6-2 or TRBV6-3 to TRBJ1-1; no firm D call. Germline lookup yields CDR1 MNHEY and CDR2 SVGEGT. The CDR3 has 13 amino acids. Trimming left V 1 base short and J 4 bases short, with 7 bases between. The CDR3 here is CASSYWDFTEAFF. For the CDR3, the DNA is TGTGCCAGCAGTTACTGGGATTTCACTGAAGCTTTCTTT.

This clonotype has a count of ten or more. This chain uses TRBV5-1 with TRBJ2-4; 8 nucleotides match TRBD1. The V gene's germline CDR1 is SGHRS and CDR2 YFSETQ. The CDR3 is 14 amino acids. After removal of 4 bases from V and 9 bases from J, the junction contained 9 bases not matched to a gene. The CDR3 spells CASSAGQGEGIQYF. The CDR3 coding sequence is TGCGCCAGCAGCGCCGGACAGGGAGAGGGCATTCAGTACTTC.

This clonotype came up many times. The chain recombines TRBV7-2 with TRBJ1-5; 8 positions match TRBD1. Losses at the gene ends were 3 bases for V and 9 bases for J; bases not matched to a gene: 4. This CDR3 comprises 13 residues. CDR1 SGHTA and CDR2 FQGNSA come from the germline V gene. The DNA for the CDR3 is TGTGCCAGCAGCTTTGCCGGGACAGGGCCCCAGCATTTT. Translation gives CASSFAGTGPQHF.

This clonotype has only a few counts. The chain carries TRBV6-1 and TRBJ1-3; D is ambiguous. This CDR3 spans 15 amino acids. The V end was cut by 5 bases, the J end by 2 bases, with 13 bases between. Looked up from germline, CDR1 is MNHNS and CDR2 is SASEGT. The CDR3 here is CASSQHMATGNTIYF. The DNA of the CDR3 is TGTGCCAGCAGTCAACACATGGCAACTGGAAACACCATATATTTT.

V usage is TRBV5-6 and J usage is TRBJ1-1; D unclear. Trimming left V 2 bases short and J 11 bases short, with 13 bases between. CDR1 is SGHDT and CDR2 is YYEEEE in the germline V gene. The CDR3 is 12 residues long. The CDR3 loop reads CASSFAPGMAFF. In nucleotides, the CDR3 is TGTGCCAGCAGCTTCGCGCCGGGAATGGCTTTCTTT.

This clonotype has only a few counts. The V call is TRBV12-3 or TRBV12-4, the J call TRBJ2-3; 10 bases agree with TRBD1. The CDR3 runs 13 residues. V lost 11 bases and J lost 5; bases outside the gene matches: 7. CDR3 loop: CAVGQGVEDTQYF. In nucleotides, the CDR3 is TGTGCCGTTGGACAGGGGGTAGAAGATACGCAGTATTTT.

CDR3 protein: CASSLARREEGYTF. CDR3 coding DNA: TGTGCCAGCAGCTTAGCTCGCAGGGAAGAGGGCTACACCTTC. J is TRBJ1-2 and V is TRBV7-2; tentatively, D is TRBD1 (5 bases). V lost 0 bases and J 8 bases, leaving 13 bases between the germline ends. Per the germline V gene, CDR1 is SGHTA and CDR2 is FQGNSA. CDR3 length equals 14 residues.

To note about this clonotype: Relative to the germline gene, one junction end is altered; a read error may explain this. The chain recombines TRBV9 with TRBJ2-1, with 9 bases identical to TRBD2. This CDR3 has 15 amino acids. CDR1 SGDLS and CDR2 YYNGEE come from the germline V gene. CDR3 nucleotide sequence: TGTTCCAGCAGCTCCCGCGGCGGGGGGGTCAATGAGCAGTTCTTC. Amino acids: CSSSSRGGGVNEQFF.

This clonotype came up many times. The rearrangement uses TRBV6-5 and TRBJ2-7, with D possibly matching TRBD1 (6 bases). Per the germline V gene, CDR1 is MNHEY and CDR2 is SVGAGI. The CDR3 has 12 residues. V was trimmed by 8 bases and J by 3 bases, leaving 11 bases between them. CDR3 in DNA: TGTGCCAGCCCTATCAGGGGCTACGAGCAGTACGTC. The encoded protein is CASPIRGYEQYV.

The CDR3 sequence: CATSTSGTEPGDTQYF. The CDR3 DNA reads as TGTGCCACCAGCACCTCCGGGACAGAACCGGGAGATACGCAGTATTTT. The gene calls are TRBV15 and TRBJ2-3; 7 positions agree with TRBD1. Trimming cost V 4 bases and J 5 bases; bases outside gene matches: 12. The CDR3 totals 16 residues. Per the germline V gene, CDR1 is LNHNV and CDR2 is YYDKDF (reference sequence).

This clonotype showed up many times. V gene TRBV9 combines with J gene TRBJ2-3; D might be TRBD1 (7 bases). The CDR3 spans 16 residues. Trimming took 4 bases from V and 0 from J, leaving 15 bases between them. Germline V gene sequence: CDR1 SGDLS, CDR2 YYNGEE. The DNA for the CDR3 is TGTGCCAGCAGCTCGCGGACAGGACTAAGCACAGATACGCAGTATTTT. Translating gives CASSSRTGLSTDTQYF.

This chain links TRBV10-3 with TRBJ1-1; D is unresolved. The CDR3 covers 13 residues. Per germline, CDR1 ENHRY and CDR2 SYGVKD. V was trimmed by 0 bases and J by 4 bases, leaving 6 bases between them. The CDR3 loop reads CAISESQLTEAFF. For the CDR3, the DNA is TGTGCCATCAGTGAGTCACAGCTCACTGAAGCTTTCTTT.

This clonotype was seen only a few times. The chain has TRBV5-1 and TRBJ1-2; D gene unclear. Germline V gives CDR1 SGHRS, CDR2 YFSETQ. Trimming stripped 0 bases from V and 1 base from J, with 7 bases between. CDR3 size: 14 residues. The CDR3 spells CASSLADHNYGYTF. CDR3 nucleotides: TGCGCCAGCAGCTTGGCCGATCATAACTATGGCTACACCTTC.

This clonotype was seen at least ten times. This chain joins TRBV10-3 and TRBJ2-1; TRBD2 aligns across 10 bases. The CDR3 is 16 amino acids. Germline V CDR1 and CDR2: ENHRY, SYGVKD. Trimming at V came to 3 bases and at J to 10 bases, leaving 12 bases not matched to a gene. CDR3 region: CAISELERGGRREQFF. In nucleotides, the CDR3 is TGTGCCATCAGTGAACTCGAGCGGGGGGGCCGACGGGAGCAGTTCTTC.